This T cell receptor beta chain originates from a study of T-cell memory formation after mild COVID-19 listed by TCRdb under 2021. Regarding the study in general: TCR sequence clusters from the two donors were largely donor specific. In a couple of donors, T-cell clones that expanded and contracted after mild COVID-19 were followed by sequencing TCRalpha and TCRbeta repertoires longitudinally. Two young, previously healthy adult volunteers made up the cohort, one male and one female.

On this clonotype itself: It has no known antigen specificity. No base qualities exist here, and no much larger clone lies one base off it.

Study-level results and caveats: Clones that contracted from day 15 to 85 showed balanced CD4/CD8 phenotypes, whereas a second wave of clones that expanded from day 15 to 37 leaned towards CD4+. Whether the second-wave clones peaking on day 37 were SARS-CoV-2 specific was not confirmed. Contracting CD4+ clones were found mainly in CM and EM memory subsets, while CD8+ clones were enriched in EMRA. Some responding clones were found in pre-infection memory, which suggests that pre-existing cross-reactive memory T cells took part in the SARS-CoV-2 response. Only two mild cases were covered in the study, and larger cohorts including severe cases with pre-infection samples were considered necessary.

Ficoll-Paque density gradient centrifugation was the method used to isolate PBMCs. Data came from an Illumina NovaSeq 6000. TCRalpha and TCRbeta cDNA libraries were built by 5'RACE with constant-segment primers, adding sample barcodes and unique molecular identifiers. Trizol reagent was used to extract RNA from every sample. The libraries were amplified in two PCR steps, and the second step added a second sample barcode and Illumina TruSeq adapters. Sequencing of the libraries was done on an Illumina NovaSeq, producing 2 x 150 bp paired-end reads. In the authors' own workflow: The reads were demultiplexed and collapsed into UMI-guided consensus sequences using migec v1.2.7. With mixcr v2.1.11, UMI consensuses were aligned to TRA and TRB V and J templates and assembled into clonotypes. A clonotype was counted as expanded or contracted only when both edgeR and NoisET called the clonotype significant, with the noise models trained on biological replicates. edgeR calls used a false discovery rate-adjusted p below 0.01 and a log2 fold-change threshold of 1. PCA with hierarchical clustering of max-normalized trajectories of the 1000 most abundant clonotypes was used as exploratory dynamics analysis. Separately sequenced CD4+ and CD8+ repertoires were used to assign a CD4 or CD8 phenotype to each responding clone. TCRdb applied fastp at Q25 and MiXCR to the public reads, then kept only in-frame beta chains. Each CDR3 protein gets just one entry, which takes the most common genes and DNA from the rows behind it. Clone size and V and J calls follow TCRdb, not the original study. The sample records roughly 510,000 distinct CDR3 sequences, around 16% of which are singletons. The ten largest clones take up about 7.4% of the sample.

The specimen sequenced was PBMCs or a T cell subset sorted from them (not recorded which). The sequence was obtained from an adult woman who had mild COVID-19 (a few samples of this study predate the infection). The sample titles of this study are shuffled in the database, so cell type and time point are left out; the donor was told from shared clones.

The CDR3 has the sequence CASSKDQGQAADFANTEAFF. The DNA is TGTGCCAGCAGCAAAGACCAAGGACAGGCAGCCGATTTCGCCAACACTGAAGCTTTCTTT. The sequence joins TRBV21-1 to TRBJ1-1; the table's D call of TRBD1 was not tested on the DNA. TRBV21-1 is a listed pseudogene. Reading from cysteine to phenylalanine, the CDR3 counts 20 amino acids. Only CDR3 DNA is held: 60 bases, read in frame from base 1.